The source of this T cell receptor beta chain is a study of cytomegalovirus exposure and HLA in healthy donors. Though probably carrying unrecorded immune exposures, donors were nominally healthy at sampling. Turning to this clone: Its target is unknown.

Study-wide results and limits: Later on, an analysis found that several of the most significant clusters appeared to be linked to common viral pathogens, which included parvovirus B19. Productive status was seen about 90% or about 30% of the time for most TCR beta V segments in an earlier analysis. Across HLA loci, a later analysis found differing TCR association rates, with DRB1 most and HLA-C fewest.

The primer mix had 60 Vbeta and 13 Jbeta primers. Data came from immunoSEQ multiplex PCR; TCRdb stores just in-frame clones and leaves some out. The sample yields about 190,000 clones, over 60% seen once. The source is a woman in her twenties or thirties in good health and CMV-seropositive. The sample comprised PBMCs.

The CDR3 loop is CASSLSQGYEQYF. The CDR3 DNA sequence: TGTGCCAGCAGTTTATCGCAGGGATACGAGCAGTACTTC. The V call is TRBV27, the J call TRBJ2-7; perhaps TRBD1 as D (5 bases). V shed 0 bases and J shed 4 bases, with 7 bases lying between them. Germline V gene data show CDR1 as MNHEY and CDR2 as SMNVEV (reference sequence). The CDR3 is made up of 13 amino acids.